This T cell receptor beta chain was documented in a study of OX40 agonist ivuxolimab in advanced cancers. General study results and limits: Which antigen the expanded peripheral T cells recognized is unknown.

Germline CDR1 and CDR2: LNHDA and SQIVND (reference sequence). This CDR3 spans 13 amino acids. V was trimmed by 5 bases and J by 4 bases, leaving 9 bases between them. Notes on this clone: The antigen is unknown.

Only in-frame clones appear in the TCRdb table, and some are missing; sequencing was by immunoSEQ multiplex PCR. The table includes tens of thousands of clones, around four fifths detected once. The specimen was CD4+ or CD8+ T cells sorted from blood, collected in a trial of the OX40 agonist ivuxolimab. This TCR came from an adult with an advanced solid tumor such as melanoma, head and neck, liver or kidney cancer. This chain uses TRBV19 with TRBJ2-1; D is ambiguous. CDR3 residues: CASSRPPYNEQFF. CDR3 nucleotides: TGTGCCAGTAGTCGGCCCCCATACAATGAGCAGTTCTTC. The whole variable domain, remainder taken from reference TRBV19 and TRBJ2-1, is DGGITQSPKYLFRKEGQNVTLSCEQNLNHDAMYWYRQDPGQGLRLIYYSQIVNDFQKGDIAEGYSVSREKKESFPLTVTSAQKNPTAFYLCASSRPPYNEQFFGPGTRLTVL.